Listed below are T cell receptor beta chains from one sample, sequenced in a study of human T cells and chemical hapten exposure. TCRdb reanalysed the RACE reads using MiXCR and keeps one entry per CDR3 protein. The table lists around 380,000 distinct CDR3 sequences, about 4.4% of them singletons, with around 2.3% in the top ten. The sample was whole blood, taken in connection with sensitization to the hapten diphenylcyclopropenone (DPC). The receptors stem from a woman between 45 and 60 years old with alopecia areata. Some clones in this sample may be carry-over from other donors' samples. Each CDR3 is given without its conserved first and last residue. Clone size is shown for a subset of rows, as once, few, many or a class of expanded clone.

cdr3_aa clone_size j_call v_call
ASSSQGRATDTQY . TRBJ2-3 TRBV12-3/TRBV12-4
ASSLVDGPNQPQH many TRBJ1-5 TRBV7-2
SATGPAGAVEQF many TRBJ2-1 TRBV29-1
ASSLYFTGELF once TRBJ2-2 TRBV28
ASSLDRGGEQY . TRBJ2-7 TRBV11-3
ASGSGVNTEAF many TRBJ1-1 TRBV12-5
ASSTDRTSYEQY few TRBJ2-7 TRBV5-4
ASSEFTGGEQF . TRBJ2-1 TRBV6-1
ASSLGGVRDGYT many TRBJ1-2 TRBV28
ASTLGQGNKNEQF many TRBJ2-1 TRBV2
ASSSMDTEAF . TRBJ1-1 TRBV5-6
SASGFGQTEAF many TRBJ1-1 TRBV20-1
SGRTGLYEQY few TRBJ2-7 TRBV29-1